The table lists the clone carrying this TCR beta chain with a count of one. The antigen is not known. V shed 2 bases, J shed 7 bases, and the junction held 10 bases outside the gene matches. The length of the CDR3 is 16 residues. This sample was included in a study of T cells in narcolepsy. Study context: Donors had narcolepsy type 1 or type 2, or were healthy controls.

Whole-study results and caveats: Blood of same and different patients, but not healthy controls, reportedly held recurring autoreactive clonotypes. HCRT-specific and TRIB2-specific autoreactive clonotypes appeared among same-patient CSF and blood CD4+ clonotypes. Autoreactive clone sequences were missing from some blood memory CD4+ repertoires.

The assay was immunoSEQ multiplex PCR, and TCRdb's table has in-frame clones only and misses some. The sample carries tens of thousands of clones, around 87% recorded once. The source of this sequence is a human donor with narcolepsy. Specimen: CD45RA- memory CD4+ T cells from PBMCs. The rearrangement uses TRBV23-1 and TRBJ2-2; TRBD2 aligns across 7 bases. TRBV23-1 is an ORF; its function is uncertain. The CDR3 bases are TGCGCCAGCAGTCAAAACAAAACTAGCGCGAACGGGGAGCTGTTTTTT. It codes for CASSQNKTSANGELFF.